The 21 T cell receptor beta chains reported below all come from one sample, sequenced in a study of blood T cell repertoires in COVID-19. Libraries were prepared by immunoSEQ multiplex PCR; TCRdb keeps only in-frame clonotypes and omits some of them. The sample holds roughly 40,000 clones, roughly 80% seen once. The sample taken for sequencing was peripheral blood. Source of these receptors: an elderly woman with acute or convalescent COVID-19.

This chain uses TRBV28 with TRBJ1-2, with unresolved D. The CDR3 covers 14 residues. Germline CDR1 is MDHEN and CDR2 is SYDVKM. V lost 7 bases and J 7 bases, leaving 19 bases between the germline ends. CDR3 sequence (DNA): TGTGCCAGCATGACGGGGAGCTTCCTAACTGGCTACACCTTC. It specifies CASMTGSFLTGYTF.

This chain uses TRBV10-2 with TRBJ1-1; D is ambiguous. The V gene lost 5 bases and the J gene lost 4 bases, with 8 bases spanning the gap. This CDR3 region has 12 residues. The germline V gene encodes CDR1 WSHSY and CDR2 SAAADI. CDR3 amino acids: CASSPTITEAFF. CDR3 DNA sequence: TGCGCCAGCAGTCCGACAATCACTGAAGCTTTCTTT.

The CDR3 loop reads CASSGGTAFSGNTIYF. CDR3 coding DNA: TGTGCCAGCAGTGGGGGGACAGCCTTCTCTGGAAACACCATATATTTT. This chain joins TRBV6-1 and TRBJ1-3; 7 bases map to TRBD1. Germline CDR1 is MNHNS and CDR2 is SASEGT. V dropped 4 bases and J dropped 0; count of bases not matched to a gene: 6. The CDR3 is made up of 16 amino acids.

The chain combines TRBV27 with TRBJ1-1; perhaps TRBD1 as D (6 bases). Trimming stripped 4 bases from V and 3 bases from J, with 27 bases between. The CDR3 is made up of 19 amino acids. CDR1 and CDR2 from the germline V gene are MNHEY and SMNVEV (reference sequence). The CDR3 reads CASSYSTTSFGGADTEAFF. In DNA, the CDR3 is TGTGCCAGCAGTTATTCAACCACCAGCTTTGGGGGCGCGGACACTGAAGCTTTCTTT.

The chain carries TRBV5-6 and TRBJ1-5; a weak D match, TRBD1 (5 bases). This CDR3 comprises 14 residues. Trimming removed 0 bases from V and 10 bases from J, with 14 bases in between. Germline V gene data show CDR1 as SGHDT and CDR2 as YYEEEE. The CDR3 nucleotides read TGTGCCAGCAGCTTGGAAGGGGCAAACTCACCCCAGCATTTT. Translation: CASSLEGANSPQHF.

This chain connects TRBV9 to TRBJ2-7; D gene ambiguous. This CDR3 has 16 amino acids. The V end lost 4 bases, the J end lost 0 bases, and 17 bases lay between the germline ends. The germline CDR1 and CDR2 sequences are SGDLS and YYNGEE. CDR3 in DNA: TGTGCCAGCAGCCCAGCGCCCTCTAGTAGCTCCTACGAGCAGTACTTC. Protein: CASSPAPSSSSYEQYF.

This clone was seen a few times. The chain recombines TRBV28 with TRBJ1-2; 10 bases map to TRBD1. Germline CDR1 is MDHEN and CDR2 is SYDVKM. The V segment lost 4 bases and the J segment 4 bases; nucleotides outside the gene matches: 12. This CDR3 contains 17 residues. CDR3 loop: CASSSTTGGPNLYGYTF. The DNA of the CDR3 is TGTGCCAGCAGTTCCACGACAGGGGGCCCTAACCTCTATGGCTACACCTTC.

V and J are TRBV30 and TRBJ1-5; D is possibly TRBD1 (6 bases). V was shortened by 0 bases and J by 3 bases, with 12 bases between the two germline ends. CDR1 GTSNPN and CDR2 SVGIG come from the germline V gene (reference sequence). This CDR3 comprises 15 residues. The DNA for the CDR3 is TGTGCCTGGAGTGTACAGGGAAGTATCAATCAGCCCCAGCATTTT. This sequence encodes CAWSVQGSINQPQHF.

The genes are TRBV2 and TRBJ1-1; a weak D match, TRBD1 (6 bases). V lost 3 bases to trimming and J lost 0 bases, with 14 bases between them. The CDR3 length is 16 residues. The V gene's germline CDR1 is SNHLY and CDR2 FYNNEI. The CDR3 DNA follows: TGTGCCAGCAGTGACGGGGACATGCTATTGAACACTGAAGCTTTCTTT. Protein product: CASSDGDMLLNTEAFF.

Concerning this clone itself: Germline and junction disagree at one end, which may indicate a read error. This rearrangement joins TRBV7-9 to TRBJ1-1; TRBD1 matches 7 bases. The CDR3 loop spans 16 amino acids. Looked up from germline, CDR1 is SEHNR and CDR2 is FQNEAQ (reference sequence). The CDR3 DNA reads TGTGCCAGCACCTTAGACCGGACAGGTTCCCAATTTGGAGCTTTCTTT. Its protein is CASTLDRTGSQFGAFF.

V is TRBV18 and J is TRBJ1-3; 7 bases agree with TRBD1. The germline CDR1 and CDR2 sequences are KGHSH and LQKENI. The length of the CDR3 is 14 residues. With 6 bases clipped from V and 2 bases from J, the junction kept 4 bases outside the gene matches. This CDR3 is CASSGTATGNTIYF. The CDR3 DNA follows: TGTGCCAGCTCCGGGACAGCTACTGGAAACACCATATATTTT.

CDR3 amino acids: CASSLPVLRDTQYF. CDR3 DNA: TGTGCCAGCTCACTACCAGTCCTACGGGATACGCAGTATTTT. J is TRBJ2-3 and V is TRBV18; D gene uncertain. The CDR3 is 14 amino acids. Deletions cut 4 bases from V and 6 bases from J, with 14 bases between. Germline V CDR1 and CDR2: KGHSH, LQKENI.

V usage is TRBV6-2 or TRBV6-3 and J usage is TRBJ1-1; tentative D call: TRBD1 (6 bases). In germline, CDR1 is MNHEY, CDR2 SVGEGT. Deletions cut 5 bases from V and 0 bases from J, with 10 bases between. This CDR3 is 14 amino acids long. CDR3 sequence (DNA): TGTGCCAGCAGTGAGGGGGGGATGAACACTGAAGCTTTCTTT. Its protein is CASSEGGMNTEAFF.

V and J are TRBV6-5 and TRBJ1-1; 7 nucleotides line up with TRBD1. There are 15 residues in the CDR3. The J segment lost 0 bases and the V segment lost 6 bases, leaving 7 bases of the junction unmatched. Germline CDR1 is MNHEY and CDR2 is SVGAGI. CDR3 in amino acids: CASRNRGPVNTEAFF. CDR3 nucleotides: TGTGCCAGCAGGAACAGGGGTCCTGTGAACACTGAAGCTTTCTTT.

The chain recombines TRBV7-3 with TRBJ2-6, with D perhaps TRBD1 (5 bases). Germline CDR1 reads SGHTA; CDR2 reads FQGTGA. V was clipped by 5 bases and J by 4 bases, with 9 bases between them. The CDR3 consists of 14 residues. Written as DNA, the CDR3 is TGTGCCAGCAGCCCTCGACAGGGGGCCAACGTCCTGACTTTC. Translating gives CASSPRQGANVLTF.

The chain carries TRBV5-1 and TRBJ2-7, with 7 bases identical to TRBD1. The CDR3 has 14 residues. J was trimmed by 5 bases and V by 0 bases; bases with no gene match: 5. The germline V gene has CDR1 SGHRS and CDR2 YFSETQ. CDR3 nucleotide sequence: TGCGCCAGCAGCTTGGGTGACAGGGTCCACGAGCAGTACTTC. Protein: CASSLGDRVHEQYF.

J is TRBJ2-1 and V is TRBV7-2; 10 bases match TRBD1. After removal of 3 bases from V and 3 bases from J, the junction contained 2 bases not matched to a gene. There are 15 residues in the CDR3. Germline-derived CDR1 and CDR2 are SGHTA and FQGNSA. The CDR3 spells CASSLGQGNYNEQFF. DNA for the CDR3: TGTGCCAGCAGCTTGGGACAGGGGAACTACAATGAGCAGTTCTTC.

The V call is TRBV5-1, the J call TRBJ1-5; no firm D call. There are 16 residues in the CDR3. V lost 0 bases, J lost 4 bases, and 14 bases lay in between. Per germline, CDR1 SGHRS and CDR2 YFSETQ. CDR3 loop: CASSLEPAGLNQPQHF. In DNA form, the CDR3 reads TGCGCCAGCAGCTTGGAACCGGCAGGTTTAAATCAGCCCCAGCATTTT.

This clone has only a few counts. The rearrangement links TRBV5-1 to TRBJ1-1; a weak D match, TRBD1 (5 bases). Germline CDR1 is SGHRS and CDR2 is YFSETQ. This CDR3 is 16 amino acids long. The V end lost 0 bases, the J end lost 7 bases, and 19 bases lay between the germline ends. The CDR3 loop reads CASSLASGAPGGEAFF. CDR3 in DNA: TGCGCCAGCAGCTTGGCCTCGGGAGCCCCCGGGGGTGAAGCTTTCTTT. Full variable domain (outside the CDR3, taken from reference TRBV5-1 and TRBJ1-1): KAGVTQTPRYLIKTRGQQVTLSCSPISGHRSVSWYQQTPGQGLQFLFEYFSETQRNKGNFPGRFSGRQFSNSRSEMNVSTLELGDSALYLCASSLASGAPGGEAFFGQGTRLTVV.

The chain uses TRBV14 and TRBJ2-7, with TRBD2 as a possible D gene (5 bases). Germline-derived CDR1 and CDR2 are SGHDN and FVKESK. Trimming pared 1 base from V and 9 bases from J, leaving 13 bases between. CDR3 size: 13 residues. Written as DNA, the CDR3 is TGTGCCAGCAGCCAAGGAACGGGAACTGGGCAGTACTTC. Encoded protein: CASSQGTGTGQYF.

The J gene is TRBJ2-3, the V gene TRBV7-9; D is uncertain. Trimming took 2 bases from V and 0 from J, leaving 9 bases between them. This CDR3 has 15 amino acids. Germline V gives CDR1 SEHNR, CDR2 FQNEAQ (reference sequence). The CDR3 here is CASSLRGLSTDTQYF. DNA for the CDR3: TGTGCCAGCAGCTTACGCGGCCTTAGCACAGATACGCAGTATTTT.